The 23 T cell receptor beta chains listed next were all sequenced from one sample in a study of identical twins. TCRdb reanalysed the 5' RACE reads using MiXCR and keeps one entry per CDR3 protein. The table records 150,000 or so distinct CDR3 sequences, around 3.6% of them present only once. What was sequenced was memory T cells sorted from blood. The receptors come from a man aged 18 to 29 in good health.

CDR3 nucleotide sequence: TGCGCCAGCAGCCCGCACGCTTCAGGGGATATGAACACTGAAGCTTTCTTT. It is translated as CASSPHASGDMNTEAFF. V gene TRBV4-3 combines with J gene TRBJ1-1, with a tentative D call TRBD1 (6 bases). Germline V gives CDR1 LGHNA, CDR2 YSLEER. Trimming shortened V by 4 bases and J by 0 bases, and 18 bases separated the two germline ends. There are 17 residues in the CDR3.

This clonotype was counted at least ten times. This rearrangement joins TRBV3-1 to TRBJ2-3; D uncertain. The germline V and J ends were trimmed by 1 base and 0 bases, with 5 bases remaining between them. The CDR3 extends over 14 amino acids. Germline V gene sequence: CDR1 LGHDT, CDR2 YNNKEL (reference sequence). The CDR3 bases are TGTGCCAGCAGCCAAGCCCCAAGCACAGATACGCAGTATTTT. It encodes CASSQAPSTDTQYF.

This clonotype was seen many times. This chain uses TRBV19 with TRBJ2-1, with 8 positions matching TRBD2. CDR3 length equals 16 residues. CDR1 is LNHDA, CDR2 SQIVND, per germline (reference sequence). The V gene end was trimmed by 2 bases and the J gene end by 1 base; junction bases not matched to a gene: 4. The CDR3 protein is CASSIRPGGSYNEQFF. Here the CDR3 DNA reads TGTGCCAGTAGTATACGCCCGGGAGGGTCCTACAATGAGCAGTTCTTC.

The table lists this clonotype with many counts. This sequence joins TRBV30 and TRBJ1-2; D is unclear. Germline V gene sequence: CDR1 GTSNPN, CDR2 SVGIG (reference sequence). The CDR3 runs 13 residues. Trimming took 2 bases from V and 5 from J, leaving 12 bases between them. The DNA of the CDR3 is TGTGCCTGGAGTACCGACTTAATTTATGGCTACACCTTC. The encoded protein is CAWSTDLIYGYTF.

This clonotype was found many times. The genes are TRBV29-1 and TRBJ2-7; 12 bases map to TRBD2. The CDR3 extends over 14 amino acids. Germline CDR1 reads SQVTM; CDR2 reads ANQGSEA. Trimming removed 4 bases from V and 2 bases from J; junction bases left unmatched: 3. The CDR3: CSVALAGGPYEQYF. The DNA of the CDR3 is TGCAGCGTTGCTCTAGCGGGAGGGCCCTACGAGCAGTACTTC.

There are many counts of this clonotype. The CDR3 reads CAWTGGLTQYF. The CDR3 nucleotides are TGTGCCTGGACAGGGGGCTTAACCCAGTACTTC. The rearrangement joins TRBV30 to TRBJ2-5; 8 positions agree with TRBD1. V shed 4 bases, J shed 8 bases, and the junction held 3 bases outside the gene matches. The CDR3 covers 11 residues. Germline loops: CDR1 GTSNPN, CDR2 SVGIG (reference sequence).

This clonotype has a count of ten or more. CDR3 bases: TGTGCCAGCAGCCAAGATCAAGGGGCGGGGCGCCGAAACTCACCCCTCCACTTT. This translates into CASSQDQGAGRRNSPLHF. This chain uses TRBV4-2 with TRBJ1-6, with D possibly TRBD1 on 5 matching bases. Germline V gives CDR1 LGHNA, CDR2 YNFKEQ. CDR3 size: 18 residues. With 0 bases removed from V and 10 bases from J, the gap between germline ends came to 22 bases.

The sample holds many counts of this clonotype. V is TRBV20-1 and J is TRBJ2-1, with a tentative D call TRBD1 (6 bases). The V end lost 0 bases, the J end lost 8 bases, and 17 bases lay between the germline ends. The CDR3 is 15 amino acids. CDR1 and CDR2 (germline): DFQATT, SNEGSKA (reference sequence). The CDR3 loop is CSAREAQGSLYEQFF. The DNA for the CDR3 is TGCAGTGCTAGAGAGGCACAGGGATCCTTGTATGAGCAGTTCTTC.

There are many counts of this clonotype. The V and J genes are TRBV12-3 or TRBV12-4 and TRBJ1-1, with TRBD1 matching over 8 bases. This CDR3 has 12 amino acids. J lost 12 bases, V lost 7 bases, and 10 bases had no gene match. The chain's CDR3 is CASNKRTGKTFF. The CDR3 DNA reads TGTGCCAGCAATAAACGGACAGGGAAAACTTTCTTT.

In its sample, this clonotype was seen many times. The chain recombines TRBV28 with TRBJ1-5, with a weak D call TRBD1 (6 bases). Germline values: CDR1 MDHEN, CDR2 SYDVKM. The CDR3 loop spans 16 amino acids. V was cut by 7 bases and J by 8 bases, with 24 bases left in between. DNA of the CDR3: TGTGCCAGCAAGCAGCTGGGTCTAAGGGGGATCAAGCCCCAGCATTTT. Its translation: CASKQLGLRGIKPQHF.

In this sample, this clonotype turned up many times. The chain combines TRBV29-1 with TRBJ2-3; D may be TRBD1 (6 bases). Germline CDR1 is SQVTM and CDR2 is ANQGSEA. The V end was cut by 6 bases, the J end by 6 bases, with 16 bases between. There are 13 residues in the CDR3. The chain's CDR3 is CSVRDTARDTQYF. The CDR3 bases are TGCAGCGTCCGGGACACAGCCCGGGATACGCAGTATTTT.

This clonotype was recorded many times. V and J are TRBV7-9 and TRBJ2-2; TRBD2 aligns across 13 bases. The length of the CDR3 is 16 residues. Germline V gene lookup returns CDR1 SEHNR and CDR2 FQNEAQ (reference sequence). Germline trimming cut 5 bases from V and 7 bases from J; bases unmatched to any gene: 7. This CDR3 reads CASSQGLAGLGGELFF. The CDR3 nucleotides are TGTGCCAGCAGCCAGGGACTAGCGGGACTCGGCGGGGAGCTGTTTTTT.

This clonotype showed up many times. The V call is TRBV6-5, the J call TRBJ2-3; 8 bases are shared with TRBD1. The germline CDR1 and CDR2 sequences are MNHEY and SVGAGI. CDR3 length: 12 residues. The junction had 1 base not matched to a gene; V was cut back by 6 bases and J by 5 bases. The CDR3 loop is CASRDRVDTQYF. Here the CDR3 DNA reads TGTGCCAGCAGGGACAGGGTAGATACGCAGTATTTT.

This clonotype has at least ten counts. The chain has TRBV7-2 and TRBJ2-3, with 8 bases that match TRBD2. V lost 1 base, J lost 0 bases, and 0 bases stayed unmatched. The germline CDR1 and CDR2 sequences are SGHTA and FQGNSA. This CDR3 is 15 amino acids long. CDR3 DNA: TGTGCCAGCAGCTTAGGACTAGCGAGCACAGATACGCAGTATTTT. Encoded protein: CASSLGLASTDTQYF.

This clonotype was seen repeatedly, ten times or more. The V call is TRBV27, the J call TRBJ2-7, with D perhaps matching TRBD1 (7 bases). The CDR3 runs to 13 residues. CDR1 and CDR2 (germline): MNHEY, SMNVEV (reference sequence). V lost 6 bases to trimming and J lost 3 bases, with 12 bases between them. CDR3 bases: TGTGCCAGCAGGCGGGACAGCTTCTACGAGCAGTACTTC. Protein product: CASRRDSFYEQYF.

This clonotype was seen repeatedly, ten times or more. The chain is built from TRBV11-1 and TRBJ2-7, with a tentative D call TRBD1 (6 bases). Germline V CDR1 and CDR2: SGHAT, FQDESV (reference sequence). V was pared by 1 base and J by 2 bases, with 9 bases between. The CDR3 is 14 amino acids. The DNA for the CDR3 is TGTGCCAGCAGCTTAGGCGAGGGGGCCTACGAGCAGTACTTC. It is translated as CASSLGEGAYEQYF. The full variable domain, completed using reference TRBV11-1 and TRBJ2-7, is EAEVAQSPRYKITEKSQAVAFWCDPISGHATLYWYRQILGQGPELLVQFQDESVVDDSQLPKDRFSAERLKGVDSTLKIQPAELGDSAMYLCASSLGEGAYEQYFGPGTRLTVT.

J is TRBJ2-1 and V is TRBV18, with 10 bases that match TRBD1. CDR1 is KGHSH, CDR2 LQKENI, per germline. The CDR3 runs to 15 residues. V lost 5 bases to trimming and J lost 8 bases; unmatched junction nucleotides: 9. The CDR3 DNA sequence: TGTGCCAGCTCAGATCCGGGACAGGGGAACCATGAGCAGTTCTTC. Amino acids: CASSDPGQGNHEQFF.

This clonotype has at least ten counts. J is TRBJ2-7 and V is TRBV10-3; D is uncertain. Deletions cut 4 bases from V and 0 bases from J, with 7 bases between. The CDR3 sequence is 13 residues long. Germline loops: CDR1 ENHRY, CDR2 SYGVKD. The CDR3 spells CAISVRTSYEQYF. CDR3 nucleotide sequence: TGTGCCATCAGTGTGCGAACCTCCTACGAGCAGTACTTC.

Ten or more counts support this clonotype. The V and J genes are TRBV4-3 and TRBJ1-5, with D possibly TRBD1 on 5 matching bases. Germline CDR1 LGHNA, CDR2 YSLEER. The V and J ends lost 5 bases and 7 bases respectively, with 18 bases between them. This CDR3 comprises 15 residues. The CDR3 loop reads CASSRDGDLGQPQHF. CDR3 sequence (DNA): TGCGCCAGCAGCAGGGACGGGGACCTAGGACAGCCCCAGCATTTT.

This clonotype was counted ten times or more. The rearrangement uses TRBV6-5 and TRBJ2-1; D not resolved. Germline lookup yields CDR1 MNHEY and CDR2 SVGAGI. The CDR3 covers 11 residues. V was cut by 5 bases and J by 6 bases, with 5 bases left in between. This chain's CDR3 is CASSGSNEQFF. The CDR3 DNA sequence: TGTGCCAGCAGTGGTAGCAATGAGCAGTTCTTC.

Ten or more counts support this clonotype. The rearrangement joins TRBV3-1 to TRBJ2-3; 8 bases match TRBD2. V dropped 1 base and J dropped 2; count of bases not matched to a gene: 5. Germline V gives CDR1 LGHDT, CDR2 YNNKEL (reference sequence). This CDR3 is built from 16 residues. The CDR3 sequence: CASSQVAGGHTDTQYF. CDR3 nucleotides: TGTGCCAGCAGCCAAGTTGCGGGAGGACACACAGATACGCAGTATTTT.

Regarding this clonotype: Since a much larger clone is just one base distant, this may be a read error. CDR3 bases: TGTGCCAGCATGGGACAGGCATCCTACGAGCAGTACTTC. This encodes CASMGQASYEQYF. The rearrangement joins TRBV6-6 to TRBJ2-7, with 8 bases aligning to TRBD1. The CDR3 extends over 13 amino acids. V lost 7 bases to trimming and J lost 1 base; unmatched junction nucleotides: 3. Germline-derived CDR1 and CDR2 are MNHNY and SVGAGI (reference sequence).

This clonotype appeared many times. The rearrangement uses TRBV27 and TRBJ2-3; D unclear. The CDR3 runs 13 residues. Germline V gives CDR1 MNHEY, CDR2 SMNVEV (reference sequence). Trimming took off 4 bases at V and 0 bases at J, with 5 bases between the two ends. The CDR3: CASSWLSTDTQYF. DNA of the CDR3: TGTGCCAGCAGTTGGCTAAGCACAGATACGCAGTATTTT.